Sequencing of this TCR beta chain was carried out in a study of blood T cells in healthy people across ages. Whole-study findings and limits: Older individuals had lower TCR beta diversity per million T cells (the decline was roughly linear).

Trimming cost V 3 bases and J 3 bases, with 12 bases left between them. The CDR3 is 14 amino acids. Germline V gene lookup returns CDR1 DFQATT and CDR2 SNEGSKA (reference sequence). Combining a sample-barcoded 5' primer with a J-beta primer mix, a second PCR ran for about 7 to 11 cycles. Each CDR3 protein gets one entry after TCRdb re-called the 5' RACE reads with MiXCR. The sample carries 550,000 to 650,000 distinct CDR3 sequences, over 25% recorded once. A word on this clonotype: Its target is unknown.

These data are also associated with another study on T cells of mothers and their children.

Material: blood. The receptor was isolated from a boy younger than 10 in good health. The gene calls are TRBV20-1 and TRBJ2-1; TRBD1 is a possible D gene (5 bases). DNA for the CDR3: TGCAGTGCTAGTATCAAGGGGTTCTACAATGAGCAGTTCTTC. Residues: CSASIKGFYNEQFF.